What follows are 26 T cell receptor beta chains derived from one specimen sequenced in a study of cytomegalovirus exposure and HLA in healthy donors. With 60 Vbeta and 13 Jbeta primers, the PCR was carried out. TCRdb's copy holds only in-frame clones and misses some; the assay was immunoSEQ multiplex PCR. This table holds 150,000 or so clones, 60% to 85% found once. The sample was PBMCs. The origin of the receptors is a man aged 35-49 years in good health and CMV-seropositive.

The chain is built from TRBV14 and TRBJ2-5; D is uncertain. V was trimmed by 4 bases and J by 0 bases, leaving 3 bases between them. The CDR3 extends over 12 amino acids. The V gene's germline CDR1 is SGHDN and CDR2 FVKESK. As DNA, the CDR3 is TGTGCCAGCAGCCCCAACCAAGAGACCCAGTACTTC. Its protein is CASSPNQETQYF.

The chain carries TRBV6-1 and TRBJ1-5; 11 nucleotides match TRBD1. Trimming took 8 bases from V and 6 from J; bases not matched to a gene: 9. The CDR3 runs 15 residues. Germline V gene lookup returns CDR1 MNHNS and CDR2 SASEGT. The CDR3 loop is CASFSFGTGGQPQHF. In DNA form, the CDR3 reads TGTGCCAGCTTTTCCTTCGGGACAGGGGGTCAGCCCCAGCATTTT.

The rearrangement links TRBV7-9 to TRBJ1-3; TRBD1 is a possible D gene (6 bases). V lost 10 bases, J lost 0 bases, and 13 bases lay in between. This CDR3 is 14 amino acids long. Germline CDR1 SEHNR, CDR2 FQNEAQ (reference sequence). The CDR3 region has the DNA TGTGCCACCCGGACAGAAGCCTCTGGAAACACCATATATTTT. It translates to CATRTEASGNTIYF.

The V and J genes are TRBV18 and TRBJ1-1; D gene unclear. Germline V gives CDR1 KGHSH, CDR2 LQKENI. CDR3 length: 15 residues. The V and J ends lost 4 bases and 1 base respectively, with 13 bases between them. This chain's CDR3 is CASSRSTQENTEAFF. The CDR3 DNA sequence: TGTGCCAGCTCACGTTCAACTCAGGAGAACACTGAAGCTTTCTTT. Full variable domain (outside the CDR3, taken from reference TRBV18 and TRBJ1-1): NAGVMQNPRHLVRRRGQEARLRCSPMKGHSHVYWYRQLPEEGLKFMVYLQKENIIDESGMPKERFSAEFPKEGPSILRIQQVVRGDSAAYFCASSRSTQENTEAFFGQGTRLTVV.

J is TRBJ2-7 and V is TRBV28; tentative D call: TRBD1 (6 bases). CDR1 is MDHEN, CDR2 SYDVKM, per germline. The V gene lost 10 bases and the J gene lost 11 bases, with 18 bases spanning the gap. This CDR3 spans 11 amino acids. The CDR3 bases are TGTGCCACCGATTTTGAACAGGGAAAGTACTTC. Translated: CATDFEQGKYF.

CDR3 in amino acids: CASSSWDFSYEQYF. As DNA, the CDR3 is TGTGCCAGCAGCTCTTGGGACTTCTCCTACGAGCAGTACTTC. The chain joins TRBV11-2 to TRBJ2-7, with D possibly matching TRBD2 (6 bases). The V gene lost 4 bases and the J gene lost 0 bases, with 10 bases spanning the gap. Germline CDR1 and CDR2: SGHAT and FQNNGV. This CDR3 region has 14 residues.

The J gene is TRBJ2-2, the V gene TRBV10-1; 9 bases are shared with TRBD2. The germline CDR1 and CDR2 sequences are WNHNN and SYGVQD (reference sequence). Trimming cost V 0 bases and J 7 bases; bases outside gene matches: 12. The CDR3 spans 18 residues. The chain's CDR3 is CASSESSPSGKEGGELFF. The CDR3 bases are TGCGCCAGCAGTGAGTCTTCGCCTAGCGGGAAAGAGGGCGGGGAGCTGTTTTTT.

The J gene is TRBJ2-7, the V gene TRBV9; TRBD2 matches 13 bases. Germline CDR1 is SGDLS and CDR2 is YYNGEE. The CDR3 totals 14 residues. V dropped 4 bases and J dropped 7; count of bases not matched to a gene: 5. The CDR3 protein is CASSQTTSGREQYF. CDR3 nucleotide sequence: TGTGCCAGCAGCCAGACGACTAGCGGGAGGGAGCAGTACTTC.

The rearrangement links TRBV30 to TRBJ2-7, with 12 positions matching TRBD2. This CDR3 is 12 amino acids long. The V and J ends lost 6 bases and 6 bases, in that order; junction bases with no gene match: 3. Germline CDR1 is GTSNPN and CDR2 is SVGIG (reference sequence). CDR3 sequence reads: CACRGLAGEQYF. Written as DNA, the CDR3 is TGTGCCTGCCGGGGACTAGCGGGCGAGCAGTACTTC.

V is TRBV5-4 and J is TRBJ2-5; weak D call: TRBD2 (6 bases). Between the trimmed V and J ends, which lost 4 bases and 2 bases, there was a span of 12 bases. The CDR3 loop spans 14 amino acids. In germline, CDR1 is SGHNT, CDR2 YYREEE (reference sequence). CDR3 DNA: TGTGCCAGCAGCCCCGAGCGGGCACAAGAGACCCAGTACTTC. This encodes CASSPERAQETQYF. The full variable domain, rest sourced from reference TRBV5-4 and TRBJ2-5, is ETGVTQSPTHLIKTRGQQVTLRCSSQSGHNTVSWYQQALGQGPQFIFQYYREEENGRGNFPPRFSGLQFPNYSSELNVNALELDDSALYLCASSPERAQETQYFGPGTRLLVL.

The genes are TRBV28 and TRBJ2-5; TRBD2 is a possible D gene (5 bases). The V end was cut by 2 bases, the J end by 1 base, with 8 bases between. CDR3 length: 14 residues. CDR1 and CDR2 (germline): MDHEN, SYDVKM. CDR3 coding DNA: TGTGCCAGCAGTTTAAGTAGCGCCCAAGAGACCCAGTACTTC. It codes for CASSLSSAQETQYF. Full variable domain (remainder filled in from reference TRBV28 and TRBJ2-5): DVKVTQSSRYLVKRTGEKVFLECVQDMDHENMFWYRQDPGLGLRLIYFSYDVKMKEKGDIPEGYSVSREKKERFSLILESASTNQTSMYLCASSLSSAQETQYFGPGTRLLVL.

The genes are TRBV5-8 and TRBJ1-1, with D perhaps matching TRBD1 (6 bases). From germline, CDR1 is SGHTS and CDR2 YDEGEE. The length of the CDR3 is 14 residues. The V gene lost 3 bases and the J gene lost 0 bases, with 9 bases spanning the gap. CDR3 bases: TGTGCCAGCAGCTCGGACAGCTTGAACACTGAAGCTTTCTTT. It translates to CASSSDSLNTEAFF.

CDR3 DNA sequence: TGTGCCAGCAGCCTCCCTAACTCCGCCCAGCAGTACTTC. It encodes CASSLPNSAQQYF. The rearrangement joins TRBV14 to TRBJ2-7; D gene ambiguous. V lost 4 bases to trimming and J lost 8 bases, with 15 bases between them. This CDR3 spans 13 amino acids. Germline values: CDR1 SGHDN, CDR2 FVKESK.

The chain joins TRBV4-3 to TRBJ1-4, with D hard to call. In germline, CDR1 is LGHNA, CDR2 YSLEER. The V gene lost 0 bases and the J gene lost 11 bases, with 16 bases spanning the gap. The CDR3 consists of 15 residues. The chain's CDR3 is CASSQDFTGSWKLFF. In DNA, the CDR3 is TGCGCCAGCAGCCAAGATTTCACGGGATCCTGGAAACTGTTTTTT.

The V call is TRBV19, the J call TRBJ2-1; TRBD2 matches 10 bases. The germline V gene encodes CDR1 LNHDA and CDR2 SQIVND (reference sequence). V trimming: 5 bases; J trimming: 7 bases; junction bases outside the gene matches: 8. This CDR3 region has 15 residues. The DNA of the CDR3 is TGTGCCAGTAGTCTACTAGCGGGACTAGTGAATGAGCAGTTCTTC. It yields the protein CASSLLAGLVNEQFF.

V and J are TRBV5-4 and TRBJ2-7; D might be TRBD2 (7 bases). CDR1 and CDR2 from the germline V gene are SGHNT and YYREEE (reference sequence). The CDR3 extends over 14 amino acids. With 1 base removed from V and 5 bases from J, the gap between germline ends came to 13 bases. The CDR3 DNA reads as TGTGCCAGCAGCTTGTCAGGGCGGGGGCACGAGCAGTACTTC. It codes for CASSLSGRGHEQYF.

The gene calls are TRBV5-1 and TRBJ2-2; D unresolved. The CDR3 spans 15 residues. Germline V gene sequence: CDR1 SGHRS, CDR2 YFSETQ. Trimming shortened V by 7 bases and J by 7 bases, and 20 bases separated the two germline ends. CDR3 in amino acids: CASYPEPTNFGELFF. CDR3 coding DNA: TGCGCCAGCTACCCGGAGCCCACTAACTTCGGGGAGCTGTTTTTT. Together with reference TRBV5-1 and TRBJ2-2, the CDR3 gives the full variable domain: KAGVTQTPRYLIKTRGQQVTLSCSPISGHRSVSWYQQTPGQGLQFLFEYFSETQRNKGNFPGRFSGRQFSNSRSEMNVSTLELGDSALYLCASYPEPTNFGELFFGEGSRLTVL.

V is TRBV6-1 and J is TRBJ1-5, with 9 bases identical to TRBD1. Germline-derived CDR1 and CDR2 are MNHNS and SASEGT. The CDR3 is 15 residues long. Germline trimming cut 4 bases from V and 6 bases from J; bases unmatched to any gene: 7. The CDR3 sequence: CASSATGGTGQPQHF. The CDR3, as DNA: TGTGCCAGCAGTGCTACAGGGGGCACAGGTCAGCCCCAGCATTTT.

The CDR3 nucleotides read TGTGCCAGCAGTGACAGACAGGGTGGCGAAAAACTGTTTTTT. Translated: CASSDRQGGEKLFF. The chain links TRBV6-5 to TRBJ1-4; 7 bases agree with TRBD1. Germline loops: CDR1 MNHEY, CDR2 SVGAGI. CDR3 length equals 14 residues. The trim removed 5 bases at V and 8 bases at J, leaving 8 bases unmatched.

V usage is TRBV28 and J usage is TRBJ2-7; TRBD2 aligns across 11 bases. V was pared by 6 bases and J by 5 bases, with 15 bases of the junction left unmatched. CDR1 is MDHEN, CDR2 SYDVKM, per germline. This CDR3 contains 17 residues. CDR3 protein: CASRLAGVYTACNEQYF. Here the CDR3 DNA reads TGTGCCAGCAGACTAGCGGGAGTCTATACGGCGTGTAACGAGCAGTACTTC. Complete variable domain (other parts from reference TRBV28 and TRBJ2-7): DVKVTQSSRYLVKRTGEKVFLECVQDMDHENMFWYRQDPGLGLRLIYFSYDVKMKEKGDIPEGYSVSREKKERFSLILESASTNQTSMYLCASRLAGVYTACNEQYFGPGTRLTVT.

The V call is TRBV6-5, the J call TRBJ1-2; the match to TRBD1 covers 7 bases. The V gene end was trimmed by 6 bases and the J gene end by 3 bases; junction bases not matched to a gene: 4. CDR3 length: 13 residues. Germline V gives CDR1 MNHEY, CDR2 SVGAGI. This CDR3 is CASRPGTDYGYTF. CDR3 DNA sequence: TGTGCCAGCAGACCCGGGACAGACTATGGCTACACCTTC.

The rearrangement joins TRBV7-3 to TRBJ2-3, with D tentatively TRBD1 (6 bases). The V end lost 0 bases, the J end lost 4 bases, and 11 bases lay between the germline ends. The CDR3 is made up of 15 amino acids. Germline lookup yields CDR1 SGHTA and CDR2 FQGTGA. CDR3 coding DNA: TGTGCCAGCAGCTTAACAGGGACACAGGCAGATACGCAGTATTTT. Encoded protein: CASSLTGTQADTQYF. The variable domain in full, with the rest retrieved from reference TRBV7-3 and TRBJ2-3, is GAGVSQTPSNKVTEKGKYVELRCDPISGHTALYWYRQSLGQGPEFLIYFQGTGAADDSGLPNDRFFAVRPEGSVSTLKIQRTERGDSAVYLCASSLTGTQADTQYFGPGTRLTVL.

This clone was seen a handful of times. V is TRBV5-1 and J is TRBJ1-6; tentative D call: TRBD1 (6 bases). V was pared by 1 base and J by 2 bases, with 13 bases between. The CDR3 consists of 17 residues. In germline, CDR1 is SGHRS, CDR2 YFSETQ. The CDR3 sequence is CASSLLGALAYNSPLHF. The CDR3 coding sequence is TGCGCCAGCAGCTTGCTGGGGGCTCTCGCCTATAATTCACCCCTCCACTTT.

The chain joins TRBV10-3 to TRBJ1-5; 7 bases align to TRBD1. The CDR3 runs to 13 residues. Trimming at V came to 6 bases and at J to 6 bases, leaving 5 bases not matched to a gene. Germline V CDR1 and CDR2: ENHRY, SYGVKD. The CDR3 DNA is TGTGCCATCAGAGACAGGGATCGTCAGCCCCAGCATTTT. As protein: CAIRDRDRQPQHF.

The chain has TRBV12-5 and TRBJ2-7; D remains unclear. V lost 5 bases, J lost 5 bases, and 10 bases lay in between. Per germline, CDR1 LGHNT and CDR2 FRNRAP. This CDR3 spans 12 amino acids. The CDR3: CASGPIRDEQYF. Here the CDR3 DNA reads TGTGCTAGTGGTCCCATTAGAGACGAGCAGTACTTC.

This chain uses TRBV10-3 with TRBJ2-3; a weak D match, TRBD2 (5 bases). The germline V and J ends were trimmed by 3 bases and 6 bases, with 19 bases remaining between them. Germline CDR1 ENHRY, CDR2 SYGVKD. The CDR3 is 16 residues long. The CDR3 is CAISESLSVLGDTQYF. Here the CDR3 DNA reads TGTGCCATCAGTGAATCACTTAGCGTCCTGGGGGATACGCAGTATTTT.